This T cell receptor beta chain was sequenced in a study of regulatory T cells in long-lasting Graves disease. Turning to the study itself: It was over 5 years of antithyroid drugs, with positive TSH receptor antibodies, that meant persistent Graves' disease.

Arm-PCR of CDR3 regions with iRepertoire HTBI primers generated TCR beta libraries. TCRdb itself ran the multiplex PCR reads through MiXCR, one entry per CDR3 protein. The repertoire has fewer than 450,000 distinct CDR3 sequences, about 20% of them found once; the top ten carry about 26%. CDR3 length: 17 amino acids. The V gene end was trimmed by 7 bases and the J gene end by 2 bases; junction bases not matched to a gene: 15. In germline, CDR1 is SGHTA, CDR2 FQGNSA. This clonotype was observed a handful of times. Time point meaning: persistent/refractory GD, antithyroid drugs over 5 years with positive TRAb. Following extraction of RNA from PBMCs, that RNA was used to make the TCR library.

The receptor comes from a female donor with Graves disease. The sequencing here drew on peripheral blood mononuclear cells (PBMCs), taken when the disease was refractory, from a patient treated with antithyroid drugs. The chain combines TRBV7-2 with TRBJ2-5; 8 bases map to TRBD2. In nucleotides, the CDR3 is TGTGCCAGCACCACTCGCGGGAAACTAGCGGTGCAAGAGACCCAGTACTTC. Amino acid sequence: CASTTRGKLAVQETQYF.